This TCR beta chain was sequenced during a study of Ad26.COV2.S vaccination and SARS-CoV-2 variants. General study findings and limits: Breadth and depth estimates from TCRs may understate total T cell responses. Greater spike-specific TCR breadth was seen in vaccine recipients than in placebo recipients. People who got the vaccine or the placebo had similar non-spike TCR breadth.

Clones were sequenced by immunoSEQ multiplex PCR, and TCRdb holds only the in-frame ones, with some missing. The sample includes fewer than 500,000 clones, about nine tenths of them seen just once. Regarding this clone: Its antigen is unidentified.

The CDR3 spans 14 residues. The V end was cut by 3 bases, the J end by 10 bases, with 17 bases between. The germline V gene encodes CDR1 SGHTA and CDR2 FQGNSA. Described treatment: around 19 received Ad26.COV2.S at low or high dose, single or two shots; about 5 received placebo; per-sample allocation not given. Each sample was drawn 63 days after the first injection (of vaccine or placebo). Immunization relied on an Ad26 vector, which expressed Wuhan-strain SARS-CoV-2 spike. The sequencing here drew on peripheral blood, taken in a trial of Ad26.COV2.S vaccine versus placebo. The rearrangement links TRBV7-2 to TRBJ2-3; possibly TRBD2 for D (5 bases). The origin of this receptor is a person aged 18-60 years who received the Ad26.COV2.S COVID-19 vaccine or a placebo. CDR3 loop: CASSLDSLGRSQYF. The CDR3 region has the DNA TGTGCCAGCAGCTTGGACTCACTCGGGCGGTCGCAGTATTTT.